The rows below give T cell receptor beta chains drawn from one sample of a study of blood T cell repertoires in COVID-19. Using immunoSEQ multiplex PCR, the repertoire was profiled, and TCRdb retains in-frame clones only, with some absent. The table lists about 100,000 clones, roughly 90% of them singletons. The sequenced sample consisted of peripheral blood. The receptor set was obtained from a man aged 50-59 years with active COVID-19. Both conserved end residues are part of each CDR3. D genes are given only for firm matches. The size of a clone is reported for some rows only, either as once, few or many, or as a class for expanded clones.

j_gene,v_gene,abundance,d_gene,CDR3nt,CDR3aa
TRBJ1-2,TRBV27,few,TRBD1,TGTGCCAGCAGCCATAGAGGGACAGCCTTCACTTACACCTTC,CASSHRGTAFTYTF
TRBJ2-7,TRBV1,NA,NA,TGCACCAGCAGCCAAGATAATAGCGAATCCTACGAGCAGTACTTC,CTSSQDNSESYEQYF
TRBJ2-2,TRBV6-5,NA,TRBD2,TGTGCCAGCACCAACCCGGGGGGGAGTACCGGGGAGCTGTTTTTT,CASTNPGGSTGELFF
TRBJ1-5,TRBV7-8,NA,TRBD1,TGTGCCAGCAGCTTTACAGGGGGCGGCAATCAGCCCCAGCATTTT,CASSFTGGGNQPQHF
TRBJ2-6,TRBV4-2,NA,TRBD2,TGTGCCAGCAGCCAAAGCGGGAACTCTGGGGCCAACGTCCTGACTTTC,CASSQSGNSGANVLTF
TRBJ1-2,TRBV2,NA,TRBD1,TGTGCCAGCAGGGGGACAGGAGCTAACTATGGCTACACCTTC,CASRGTGANYGYTF
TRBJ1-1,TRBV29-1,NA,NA,TGCAGCGTTGGAGGACAGAGCACTGAAGCTTTCTTT,CSVGGQSTEAFF
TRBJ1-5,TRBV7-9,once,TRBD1,TGTGCCAGCCAAACAGGGGGCAATCAGCCCCAGCATTTT,CASQTGGNQPQHF
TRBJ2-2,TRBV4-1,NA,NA,TGCGCCAGCAGCCAAGAGGTCAGGATCGGGGAGCTGTTTTTT,CASSQEVRIGELFF
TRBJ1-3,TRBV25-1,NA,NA,TGTGCCAGCAGTCCTTCTGGAAACACCATATATTTT,CASSPSGNTIYF
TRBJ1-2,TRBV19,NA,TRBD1,TGTGCCAGTATGGGGACCGGACAGGAGCCTAACTATGACTACACCTTC,CASMGTGQEPNYDYTF
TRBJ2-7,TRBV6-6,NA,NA,TGTGCCAGCAGTTACTCTAGCTCCTACGAGCAGTACTTC,CASSYSSSYEQYF
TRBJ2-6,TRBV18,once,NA,TGTGCCAGCTCCGCTGACAGGATCTCTGGGGCCAACGTCCTGACTTTC,CASSADRISGANVLTF
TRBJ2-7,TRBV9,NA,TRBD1,TGTGCCAGCAGCCTCCGACAGGGGAGTAAGCAGTACTTC,CASSLRQGSKQYF
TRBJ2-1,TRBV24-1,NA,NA,TGTGCCACCAGTGATAAGGGGGGGAAACAGTTCTTC,CATSDKGGKQFF
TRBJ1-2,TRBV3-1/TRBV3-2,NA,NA,TGTGCCAGCAGCCAAGACAGGGTGGGGGGCTACACCTTC,CASSQDRVGGYTF
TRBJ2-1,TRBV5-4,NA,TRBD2,TGTGCCAGCAGCTTTCCGACTAGCGGGGGGGCAGGAGAGCAGTTCTTC,CASSFPTSGGAGEQFF
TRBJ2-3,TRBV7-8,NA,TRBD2,TGTGCCAGCAGCTTACGGCTAGCGGGGCCCACAGATACGCAGTATTTT,CASSLRLAGPTDTQYF
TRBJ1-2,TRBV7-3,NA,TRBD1,TGTGCCAGCAGCTTACTCCCGGGACAGGGGCGCCCATATGGCTACACCTTC,CASSLLPGQGRPYGYTF
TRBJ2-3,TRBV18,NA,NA,TGTGCCAGCTCACTGACCCTGGACAGTCCTAGCACAGATACGCAGTATTTT,CASSLTLDSPSTDTQYF
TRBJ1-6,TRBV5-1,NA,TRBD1,TGCGCCAGCAGCTTAGACAGGGGGAATTCACCCCTCCACTTT,CASSLDRGNSPLHF
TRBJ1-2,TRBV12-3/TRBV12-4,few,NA,TGTGCCAGCAGTTTAGCGACAGCAAATGGCTACACCTTC,CASSLATANGYTF
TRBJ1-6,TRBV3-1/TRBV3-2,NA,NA,TGTGCCAGCAGCGGTACCTACAATTCACCCCTCCACTTT,CASSGTYNSPLHF
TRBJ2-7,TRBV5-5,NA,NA,TGTGCCAGCAGCTTAACAGGGACCTACGAGCAGTACTTC,CASSLTGTYEQYF
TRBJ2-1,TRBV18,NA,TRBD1,TGTGCCAGTTTCTCAGTGACAGGGTTCGCGTTCTTC,CASFSVTGFAFF
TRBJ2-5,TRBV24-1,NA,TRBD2,TGTGCCACCAGTGCTAGCGGGCCCCAAGAGACCCAGTACTTC,CATSASGPQETQYF
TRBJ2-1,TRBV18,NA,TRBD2,TGTGCCAGCTCACCGGGACTAGCCGGCGAGCAGTTCTTC,CASSPGLAGEQFF
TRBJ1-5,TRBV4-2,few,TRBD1,TGTGCCAGCAGCCAAGGTGGGACAGGGTTCAATCAGCCCCAGCATTTT,CASSQGGTGFNQPQHF
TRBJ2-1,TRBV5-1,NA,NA,TGCGCCAGCAGCCCGGATCTAGCTTACAATGAGCAGTTCTTC,CASSPDLAYNEQFF
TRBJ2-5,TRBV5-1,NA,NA,TGCGCCAGCAGCTTGGTGGCGGCCCAAGGAGAGACCCAGTACTTC,CASSLVAAQGETQYF
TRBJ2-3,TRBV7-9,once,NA,TGTGCCAGCAGTGACCGGGGGAGCACAGATACGCAGTATTTT,CASSDRGSTDTQYF
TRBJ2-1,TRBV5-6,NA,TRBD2,TGTGCCAGCAGCGCCACTAGCGGGAGTATTTTGGAGCAGTTCTTC,CASSATSGSILEQFF
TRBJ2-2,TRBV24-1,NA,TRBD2,TGTGCCACCAGTGATTTCACGAGCGGGACCACCGGGGAGCTGTTTTTT,CATSDFTSGTTGELFF
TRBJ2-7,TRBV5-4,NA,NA,TGTGCCTACAGGGCAGACTCCTACGAGCAGTACTTC,CAYRADSYEQYF